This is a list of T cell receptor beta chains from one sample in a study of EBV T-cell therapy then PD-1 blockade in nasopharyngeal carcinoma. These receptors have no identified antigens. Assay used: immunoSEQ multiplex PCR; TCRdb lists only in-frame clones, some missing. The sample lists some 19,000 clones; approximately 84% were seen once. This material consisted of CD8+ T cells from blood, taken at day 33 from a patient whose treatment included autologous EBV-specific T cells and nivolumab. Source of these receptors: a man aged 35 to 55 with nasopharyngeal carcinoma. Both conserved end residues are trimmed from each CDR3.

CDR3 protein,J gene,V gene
ASSPKSGNTIY,TRBJ1-3,TRBV9
ASSWTSGGPDTQY,TRBJ2-3,TRBV6-2/TRBV6-3
ASGLNSARELF,TRBJ2-2,TRBV12-5
ASRAGQDQETQY,TRBJ2-5,TRBV3-1/TRBV3-2
ASSHAGTGSEKLF,TRBJ1-4,TRBV3-1/TRBV3-2
ASSSDRGDTEAF,TRBJ1-1,TRBV6-2/TRBV6-3
ASSPATGGRHTEAF,TRBJ1-1,TRBV19
ASSVSGVRDTQY,TRBJ2-3,TRBV9
ASSLGTALQETQY,TRBJ2-5,TRBV11-1
ASSVSGTPRNEQF,TRBJ2-1,TRBV9
ASSGGQGNAHEQY,TRBJ2-7,TRBV7-9
ASSYILGAGQETQY,TRBJ2-5,TRBV6-5